The 2 T cell receptor beta chains below were found in one sample sequenced in a study of blood T cell repertoires in COVID-19. The assay was immunoSEQ multiplex PCR, and TCRdb's table has in-frame clones only and misses some. Of some 35,000 clones in the sample, roughly four fifths were seen once. The sequencing sample was made of peripheral blood. These receptors all come from a man older than 75 with active or convalescent COVID-19.

The chain joins TRBV6-2 or TRBV6-3 to TRBJ2-5; D might be TRBD2 (5 bases). The germline gives CDR1 MNHEY, CDR2 SVGEGT. V was shortened by 5 bases and J by 5 bases, with 18 bases between the two germline ends. This CDR3 contains 15 residues. The CDR3 DNA reads TGTGCCAGCAGTAACAGTGAAGAGGGCCGGGAGACCCAGTACTTC. Amino acids: CASSNSEEGRETQYF.

V gene TRBV10-2 combines with J gene TRBJ1-2; tentative D call: TRBD1 (6 bases). CDR3 length: 15 residues. V lost 0 bases and J lost 9, with 17 bases in between. Germline lookup yields CDR1 WSHSY and CDR2 SAAADI. CDR3 coding DNA: TGCGCCAGCAGTGAGTCGGTCAGGGGTTCTGATAGCTACACCTTC. Amino acid sequence: CASSESVRGSDSYTF.